The clone carrying this T cell receptor (beta chain) was found many times. The data derive from a study of cytomegalovirus exposure and HLA in healthy donors. The V gene lost 2 bases and the J gene lost 4 bases, with 11 bases spanning the gap. The germline CDR1 and CDR2 sequences are SGHAT and FQNNGV. CDR3 length equals 14 residues. Assay: immunoSEQ multiplex PCR; the TCRdb copy retains only in-frame clones and omits some. Of 100,000 to 120,000 clones listed, under 97% are singletons. This receptor was identified in a woman between 18 and 29 years old in good health and CMV-seronegative. The V call is TRBV11-2, the J call TRBJ1-2; possible D gene TRBD1, 6 bases. What was sequenced was PBMCs. DNA of the CDR3: TGTGCCAGCAGCTTACAACAGGGACCCTATGGCTACACCTTC. Translated: CASSLQQGPYGYTF.